This section outlines one T cell receptor beta chain sequence together with its context. This sample was taken from a study of Tregs in tolerant kidney transplant recipients. Unstimulated regulatory T cells (CD4+CD25+CD127-), CD4+CD25- non-regulatory cells, CD4 and CD8 cells were FACS-sorted from thawed PBMCs. The method was immunoSEQ multiplex PCR; TCRdb's version includes in-frame clones alone and lacks a portion of them. The data show 60,000 to 65,000 clones, less than 98% seen once. V gave up 0 bases and J gave up 0 bases, with 10 bases separating them. CDR3 length equals 15 residues. The germline V gene has CDR1 SGHRS and CDR2 YFSETQ.

This chain links TRBV5-1 with TRBJ2-7; TRBD1 might be the D (6 bases). This clonotype originated in a human donor who received a combined kidney and bone marrow transplant. The sequences come from Tregs from blood, collected before the transplant. The DNA for the CDR3 is TGCGCCAGCAGCTTGGATGGGGACACCTCCTACGAGCAGTACTTC. Translated: CASSLDGDTSYEQYF.